This T cell receptor beta chain was retrieved from a study of T-cell reconstitution after alpha-beta-depleted transplantation in children. Findings of the study overall: As was reported, about two months after transplant, alpha-beta T cells came from several hundred expanded graft clones. Where some patients showed high TCRbeta diversity at day 60, it came from recipient T cells and thymic progenitors that had survived. Newly made T cells mostly supplied T-cell counts and diversity one year after transplant.

Preparing the TCRbeta library involved the use of unique molecular identifiers. Each CDR3 protein is one row after TCRdb ran MiXCR on the PCR reads. The sample includes some 110,000 distinct CDR3 sequences, about a tenth of them seen just once. In this sample, this clonotype turned up many times. Its antigen is undetermined. The CDR3 sequence is 16 residues long. V dropped 2 bases and J dropped 1 base, with 14 bases sitting between them. CDR1 is SEHNR and CDR2 is FQNEAQ in the germline V gene (reference sequence). The sequence was obtained from a boy aged 2 to 10 with acute lymphoblastic leukemia, due to receive a stem cell transplant. J is TRBJ2-5 and V is TRBV7-9; D uncertain. Sequencing used PBMCs, obtained before TCRalphabeta/CD19-depleted stem cell transplant. CDR3 protein: CASSLSRMWTQETQYF. CDR3 nucleotide sequence: TGTGCCAGCAGCTTATCCCGTATGTGGACCCAAGAGACCCAGTACTTC.